These 15 T cell receptor beta chains share one sample of origin, sequenced in a study of early T cells in non-severe SARS-CoV-2 infection. TCRdb analysed the 5' RACE reads with MiXCR anew, one entry per CDR3 protein. The sample has about 98,000 distinct CDR3 sequences; 13% to 15% are singletons. The specimen was whole blood. The origin of the receptors is an adult who was a healthcare worker with PCR-confirmed SARS-CoV-2 infection or an uninfected control (not recorded which).

This clonotype was counted a few times. This chain links TRBV7-2 with TRBJ1-2; 9 bases fit TRBD1. J was trimmed by 4 bases and V by 5 bases; bases with no gene match: 8. The CDR3 contains 15 residues. CDR1 and CDR2 (germline): SGHTA, FQGNSA. The CDR3 coding sequence is TGTGCCAGCAGCAGGGGGACAGGGAGGTCCTATGGCTACACCTTC. Translating it yields CASSRGTGRSYGYTF.

J is TRBJ2-5 and V is TRBV7-2; 7 positions agree with TRBD2. Germline CDR1 and CDR2: SGHTA and FQGNSA. The CDR3 runs 15 residues. The junction had 15 bases not matched to a gene; V was cut back by 4 bases and J by 10 bases. The DNA for the CDR3 is TGTGCCAGCAGCTGGGACTATCCGGAGCAAGGGCTCCAGTACTTC. It is translated as CASSWDYPEQGLQYF.

The chain joins TRBV18 to TRBJ2-1, with 8 bases fitting TRBD2. Germline lookup yields CDR1 KGHSH and CDR2 LQKENI. This CDR3 has 16 amino acids. The V gene end was trimmed by 0 bases and the J gene end by 1 base; junction bases not matched to a gene: 2. CDR3 coding DNA: TGTGCCAGCTCACCACCGGCGGGAGGATCCTACAATGAGCAGTTCTTC. Its protein product is CASSPPAGGSYNEQFF.

CDR3 DNA: TGTGCCAGCTCACCGGGGGCAGCGACCTACGAGCAGTACTTC. It is translated as CASSPGAATYEQYF. V is TRBV18 and J is TRBJ2-7, with D possibly matching TRBD1 (6 bases). The CDR3 totals 14 residues. Germline V gene lookup returns CDR1 KGHSH and CDR2 LQKENI. The ends were cut back, 3 bases at V and 2 bases at J, with 11 bases in the middle.

The chain is built from TRBV7-9 and TRBJ1-5; D gene unclear. The germline V gene encodes CDR1 SEHNR and CDR2 FQNEAQ (reference sequence). V was clipped by 2 bases and J by 5 bases, with 13 bases between them. The CDR3 extends over 15 amino acids. The CDR3 DNA reads TGTGCCAGCAGCTTATCTGGAACAGCCGATCAGCCCCAGCATTTT. This sequence encodes CASSLSGTADQPQHF.

This clonotype was seen a few times. The rearrangement joins TRBV19 to TRBJ1-2; unclear D gene. Germline lookup yields CDR1 LNHDA and CDR2 SQIVND (reference sequence). V was clipped by 3 bases and J by 0 bases, with 5 bases between them. The CDR3 is made up of 13 amino acids. CDR3 loop: CASSIGSNYGYTF. In nucleotides, the CDR3 is TGTGCCAGTAGTATTGGGTCTAACTATGGCTACACCTTC.

Remarks on this clonotype: Its ends do not fully match the called genes, so a read error is possible. The V gene is TRBV2, the J gene TRBJ2-7, with D maybe TRBD2 (5 bases). This CDR3 has 13 amino acids. Germline values: CDR1 SNHLY, CDR2 FYNNEI. In DNA form, the CDR3 reads TGTGCCAGCGGGAGAACTCCCTCCTTCGAGCAGTACTTC. Its protein is CASGRTPSFEQYF.

V gene TRBV6-1 combines with J gene TRBJ1-3; no definite D call. The CDR3 covers 19 residues. Germline V gives CDR1 MNHNS, CDR2 SASEGT. The ends were cut back, 0 bases at V and 0 bases at J, with 18 bases in the middle. CDR3 coding DNA: TGTGCCAGCAGTGAAGCAGGTTTCTGGGTCCCTAGCTCTGGAAACACCATATATTTT. This translates into CASSEAGFWVPSSGNTIYF.

V usage is TRBV29-1 and J usage is TRBJ2-2, with TRBD2 identical over 7 bases. Germline V CDR1 and CDR2: SQVTM, ANQGSEA. V was clipped by 0 bases and J by 4 bases; unmatched bases: 5. CDR3 size: 15 residues. CDR3 sequence (DNA): TGCAGCGTTGAAGAGACTAGCCTTGGCACCGGGGAGCTGTTTTTT. This sequence encodes CSVEETSLGTGELFF.

V and J are TRBV11-2 and TRBJ2-7; D unclear. Trimming took off 3 bases at V and 6 bases at J, with 18 bases between the two ends. Germline V gene sequence: CDR1 SGHAT, CDR2 FQNNGV. The length of the CDR3 is 15 residues. CDR3 bases: TGTGCCAGCAGCTTTCGTCCCGCGGTTTTCGGCGAGCAGTACTTC. It translates to CASSFRPAVFGEQYF.

The J gene is TRBJ2-5, the V gene TRBV30; possibly TRBD2 for D (5 bases). CDR1 and CDR2 (germline): GTSNPN, SVGIG (reference sequence). Deletions cut 2 bases from V and 1 base from J, with 14 bases between. CDR3 length equals 15 residues. The CDR3 DNA is TGTGCCTGGAGTTCGTTGTGGAGGACCCAAGAGACCCAGTACTTC. This encodes CAWSSLWRTQETQYF.

The chain recombines TRBV28 with TRBJ2-7, with TRBD2 matching 10 bases. The CDR3 loop spans 15 amino acids. CDR1 and CDR2 (germline): MDHEN, SYDVKM. V dropped 2 bases and J dropped 6; count of bases not matched to a gene: 7. The DNA of the CDR3 is TGTGCCAGCAGTTTAGAACCTAGCGGGAGTCGCGAGCAGTACTTC. It specifies CASSLEPSGSREQYF.

The chain links TRBV6-5 to TRBJ2-7; D remains unclear. The V gene lost 0 bases and the J gene lost 4 bases, with 10 bases spanning the gap. This CDR3 is built from 14 residues. The V gene's germline CDR1 is MNHEY and CDR2 SVGAGI. CDR3 DNA sequence: TGTGCCAGCAGTTACTCCTTGGTGGGATACGAGCAGTACTTC. This gives the protein CASSYSLVGYEQYF.

The chain joins TRBV10-3 to TRBJ1-1, with D perhaps matching TRBD1 (6 bases). V shed 2 bases and J shed 4 bases, with 14 bases lying between them. Germline V CDR1 and CDR2: ENHRY, SYGVKD. The CDR3 length is 15 residues. The CDR3 coding sequence is TGTGCCATCAGTGAGCGTGAAGACAGGAGCACTGAAGCTTTCTTT. It codes for CAISEREDRSTEAFF.

This clonotype was counted a few times. The chain is built from TRBV10-3 and TRBJ2-1; the match to TRBD2 covers 11 bases. This CDR3 comprises 15 residues. V was clipped by 5 bases and J by 7 bases; unmatched bases: 7. Germline CDR1 reads ENHRY; CDR2 reads SYGVKD. The CDR3 loop reads CAISIAGGPSNEQFF. Here the CDR3 DNA reads TGTGCCATCAGTATAGCGGGAGGGCCGTCTAATGAGCAGTTCTTC.